The present entry profiles one T cell receptor beta chain with its context. This record belongs to a study of blood T cell repertoires in COVID-19. Authors' methods: Amplified reference gene primers provided the basis for estimating nucleated cell counts. Sequencing was performed with immunoSEQ multiplex PCR; in TCRdb, only in-frame clones are kept and a portion is missing. That table supplies the V and J calls and clone size; D and trimming were determined from the DNA. The repertoire holds some 50,000 clones, with 90% as singletons. This sequence originates from a man in his forties or fifties with acute or convalescent COVID-19. Sequenced input: peripheral blood.

CDR3 residues: CASSPGQVYAEQYF. The DNA for the CDR3 is TGCGCCAGCAGCCCGGGACAAGTATATGCCGAGCAGTACTTC. This sequence joins TRBV5-1 and TRBJ2-7; tentative D call: TRBD1 (6 bases). V was pared by 4 bases and J by 6 bases, with 17 bases between. Germline CDR1 reads SGHRS; CDR2 reads YFSETQ. This CDR3 has 14 residues.